The 13 T cell receptor beta chains presented below share a single source sample, sequenced in a study of graft-versus-host responses after intestinal transplantation (dated by TCRdb to 2020 to 2022). Receptor libraries were prepared by the immunoSEQ multiplex PCR assay. Entries here come from immuneACCESS through TCRdb and include only in-frame sequences with V and J called. Some clones fail to appear in such tables; in the studies checked, an unresolved V gene covers under half of the shortfall, and the cause of the remainder is unknown. The sample has 84,000 or so clones on record, around 84% of them singletons. Approximately 0.84% of the sample rests with the top ten. The time point label of this sample denotes: cells obtained before transplantation from donor or recipient. Which antigens these TCRs recognize remains unknown. The sequencing used unstimulated CD4+ T cells sorted from spleen or lymph node cells, collected before intestinal transplant. The receptor set was obtained from a human donor who received an intestinal transplant.

CDR3 in amino acids: CASSFPLATGGFYEQYF. CDR3 sequence (DNA): TGTGCCAGCAGTTTTCCCTTGGCGACAGGGGGATTTTACGAGCAGTACTTC. The rearrangement joins TRBV28 to TRBJ2-7, with TRBD1 identical over 9 bases. The germline CDR1 and CDR2 sequences are MDHEN and SYDVKM. CDR3 length: 17 residues. V shed 3 bases and J 4 bases; nucleotides not matched to a gene: 13.

The chain carries TRBV7-8 and TRBJ2-1, with TRBD2 identical over 11 bases. Germline V gene data show CDR1 as SGHVS and CDR2 as FQNEAQ. The CDR3 has 19 residues. V shed 5 bases, J shed 1 base, and the junction held 13 bases outside the gene matches. Here the CDR3 reads CASSPPLGLAGGSYNEQFF. In DNA form, the CDR3 reads TGTGCCAGCAGCCCTCCCTTGGGGCTAGCGGGAGGATCCTACAATGAGCAGTTCTTC.

The V and J genes are TRBV28 and TRBJ1-5; D perhaps matches TRBD1 (5 bases). The germline V gene has CDR1 MDHEN and CDR2 SYDVKM. CDR3 length: 15 amino acids. V was shortened by 7 bases and J by 3 bases, with 16 bases between the two germline ends. The CDR3 nucleotides read TGTGCCAGCACCCAGCAGGGCCTCGACAATCAGCCCCAGCATTTT. Amino acids: CASTQQGLDNQPQHF.

This clone was observed a few times. The gene calls are TRBV9 and TRBJ1-6; D gene unclear. CDR3 size: 15 residues. Trimming removed 0 bases at V and 10 bases at J, with 14 bases between. CDR1 SGDLS and CDR2 YYNGEE come from the germline V gene. The CDR3 sequence: CASSVEPGAGSPLHF. Written as DNA, the CDR3 is TGTGCCAGCAGCGTAGAACCGGGCGCGGGGTCACCCCTCCACTTT.

V gene TRBV4-1 combines with J gene TRBJ1-1, with 9 bases that match TRBD1. The CDR3 extends over 16 amino acids. V shed 2 bases and J 4 bases; nucleotides not matched to a gene: 8. In germline, CDR1 is MGHRA, CDR2 YSYEKL. The CDR3 bases are TGCGCCAGCAGCCAACAACAGGGGGCGCGAGGCACTGAAGCTTTCTTT. Its protein is CASSQQQGARGTEAFF.

This chain joins TRBV4-2 and TRBJ2-5; 13 bases map to TRBD2. The CDR3 contains 17 residues. CDR1 LGHNA and CDR2 YNFKEQ come from the germline V gene. V dropped 2 bases and J dropped 4; count of bases not matched to a gene: 7. This CDR3 is CASSQNGTSGARETQYF. As DNA, the CDR3 is TGTGCCAGCAGCCAAAATGGGACTAGCGGGGCTCGAGAGACCCAGTACTTC.

The chain links TRBV28 to TRBJ1-3; TRBD1 matches 7 bases. This CDR3 comprises 14 residues. Germline V gene sequence: CDR1 MDHEN, CDR2 SYDVKM. Trimming took 6 bases from V and 4 from J; bases not matched to a gene: 6. CDR3 nucleotide sequence: TGTGCCAGCAGGCTAACAGGGGAAGGAAACACCATATATTTT. It translates to CASRLTGEGNTIYF.

This chain joins TRBV7-3 and TRBJ2-1; D is perhaps TRBD2 (5 bases). Trimming removed 5 bases at V and 7 bases at J, with 15 bases between. The CDR3 extends over 14 amino acids. Germline V lookup: CDR1 SGHTA, CDR2 FQGTGA. This chain's CDR3 is CASSPVVGVNEQFF. For the CDR3, the DNA is TGTGCCAGCAGCCCCGTGGTGGGAGTGAATGAGCAGTTCTTC.

The chain uses TRBV5-1 and TRBJ2-7, with 11 nucleotides matching TRBD2. CDR3 size: 15 residues. The V and J ends lost 3 bases and 9 bases, in that order; junction bases with no gene match: 11. Germline loops: CDR1 SGHRS, CDR2 YFSETQ. The CDR3 bases are TGCGCCAGCAGCTCCACTAGCGGGGGCGCCCAGGGGCAGTACTTC. Its protein is CASSSTSGGAQGQYF.

The chain is built from TRBV19 and TRBJ2-1; 7 bases agree with TRBD1. Germline V gives CDR1 LNHDA, CDR2 SQIVND (reference sequence). The V gene end was trimmed by 6 bases and the J gene end by 0 bases; junction bases not matched to a gene: 2. There are 14 residues in the CDR3. The DNA for the CDR3 is TGTGCCAGTAGCAGGGGGAGCTCCTACAATGAGCAGTTCTTC. Translated, it gives CASSRGSSYNEQFF. The complete variable domain, with remaining parts taken from reference TRBV19 and TRBJ2-1, reads DGGITQSPKYLFRKEGQNVTLSCEQNLNHDAMYWYRQDPGQGLRLIYYSQIVNDFQKGDIAEGYSVSREKKESFPLTVTSAQKNPTAFYLCASSRGSSYNEQFFGPGTRLTVL.

The chain is built from TRBV16 and TRBJ2-7; D is ambiguous. The CDR3 length is 13 residues. Looked up from germline, CDR1 is KGHSY and CDR2 is FQNENV. V gave up 4 bases and J gave up 4 bases, with 11 bases separating them. The CDR3 here is CASSPPERYEQYF. CDR3 nucleotide sequence: TGTGCCAGCAGCCCCCCTGAGAGATACGAGCAGTACTTC.

This clone has more than one count but fewer than ten. V and J are TRBV6-1 and TRBJ1-2; no reliable D call. The ends were cut back, 1 base at V and 4 bases at J, with 7 bases in the middle. This CDR3 is built from 13 residues. The V gene's germline CDR1 is MNHNS and CDR2 SASEGT. CDR3: CASSEGLSYGYTF. The CDR3 DNA reads TGTGCCAGCAGTGAAGGACTGAGCTATGGCTACACCTTC.

This chain links TRBV19 with TRBJ1-2; possibly TRBD1 for D (6 bases). There are 14 residues in the CDR3. Germline V gene lookup returns CDR1 LNHDA and CDR2 SQIVND (reference sequence). The V end lost 5 bases, the J end lost 5 bases, and 15 bases lay between the germline ends. Written as DNA, the CDR3 is TGTGCCAGTAGTGTTACGGGACACCTTTATGGCTACACCTTC. It codes for CASSVTGHLYGYTF.